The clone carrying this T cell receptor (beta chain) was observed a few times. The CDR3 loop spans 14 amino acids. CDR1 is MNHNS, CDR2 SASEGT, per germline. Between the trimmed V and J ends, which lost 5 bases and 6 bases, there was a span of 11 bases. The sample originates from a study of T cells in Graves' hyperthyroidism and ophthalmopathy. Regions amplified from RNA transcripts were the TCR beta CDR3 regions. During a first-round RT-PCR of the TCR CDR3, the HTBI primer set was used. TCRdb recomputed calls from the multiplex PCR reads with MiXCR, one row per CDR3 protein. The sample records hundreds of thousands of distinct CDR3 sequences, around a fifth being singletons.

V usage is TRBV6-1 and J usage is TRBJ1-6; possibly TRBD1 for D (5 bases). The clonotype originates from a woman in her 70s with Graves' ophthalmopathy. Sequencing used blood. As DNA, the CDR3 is TGTGCCAGCAGTTCCGGGACTATTAATTCACCCCTCCACTTT. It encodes CASSSGTINSPLHF.